This T cell receptor (beta chain) is drawn from a study of PD-L1 blockade in urothelial cancer. Looking at the study overall: Per blood sample, T cells had a median of roughly 150,000.

Clones were read by immunoSEQ multiplex PCR, and TCRdb kept only the in-frame ones, dropping some. This table holds some 50,000 clones, 70% to 90% found once. The sample's time point: peripheral blood 6 weeks after treatment start. Trimming cost V 6 bases and J 3 bases, with 16 bases left between them. Germline V gene sequence: CDR1 SQVTM, CDR2 ANQGSEA. This CDR3 is 14 amino acids long. The sequence was obtained from a man in his fifties with urothelial cancer. V and J are TRBV29-1 and TRBJ2-3; maybe TRBD2 (6 bases). The sequenced sample was PBMCs, obtained around atezolizumab (anti-PD-L1) treatment. CDR3: CSVPGTPGTDTQYF. The CDR3 DNA follows: TGCAGCGTGCCGGGGACTCCTGGAACAGATACGCAGTATTTT.